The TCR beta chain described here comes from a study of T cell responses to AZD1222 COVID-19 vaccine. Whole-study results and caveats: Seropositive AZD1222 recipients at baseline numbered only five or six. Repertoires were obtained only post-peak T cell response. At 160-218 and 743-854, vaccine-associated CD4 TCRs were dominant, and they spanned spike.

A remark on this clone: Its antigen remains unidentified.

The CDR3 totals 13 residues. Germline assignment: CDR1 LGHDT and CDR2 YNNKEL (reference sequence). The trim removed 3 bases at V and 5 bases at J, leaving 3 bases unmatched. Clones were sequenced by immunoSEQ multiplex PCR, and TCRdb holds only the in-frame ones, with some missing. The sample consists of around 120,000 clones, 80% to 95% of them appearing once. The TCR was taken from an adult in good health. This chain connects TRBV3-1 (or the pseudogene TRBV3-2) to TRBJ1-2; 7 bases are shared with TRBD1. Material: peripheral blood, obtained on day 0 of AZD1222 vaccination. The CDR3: CASSHPTGYGYTF. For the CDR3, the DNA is TGTGCCAGCAGCCACCCGACAGGGTATGGCTACACCTTC.